This TCR beta chain was captured by sequencing in a study of CD4+ T cells in melanoma. This clone is a singleton in its sample. Sequenced by immunoSEQ multiplex PCR; TCRdb stores in-frame clones only, minus some. The sample includes 110,000 to 150,000 clones, about nine tenths seen only once; the top ten take more than 1.5%. The CDR3 loop spans 14 amino acids. Per the germline V gene, CDR1 is WNHNN and CDR2 is SYGVQD (reference sequence). The ends were cut back, 6 bases at V and 1 base at J, with 12 bases in the middle. This clonotype originated in a human donor with melanoma. The chain couples TRBV10-1 to TRBJ1-1, with a possible D match to TRBD1 (5 bases). CDR3 bases: TGCGCCAGCAGACCGGGACTAGGGAACACTGAAGCTTTCTTT. Encoded protein: CASRPGLGNTEAFF.